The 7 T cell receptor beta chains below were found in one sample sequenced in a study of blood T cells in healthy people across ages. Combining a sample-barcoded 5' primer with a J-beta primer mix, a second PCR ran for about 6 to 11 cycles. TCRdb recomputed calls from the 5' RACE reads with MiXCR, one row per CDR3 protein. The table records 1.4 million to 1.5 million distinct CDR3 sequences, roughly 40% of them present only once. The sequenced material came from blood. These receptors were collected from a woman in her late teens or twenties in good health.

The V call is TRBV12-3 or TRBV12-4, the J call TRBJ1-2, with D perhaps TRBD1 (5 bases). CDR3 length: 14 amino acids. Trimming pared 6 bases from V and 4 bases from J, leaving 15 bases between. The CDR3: CASRRAGGVYGYTF. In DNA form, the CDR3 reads TGTGCCAGCAGAAGGGCCGGGGGAGTCTATGGCTACACCTTC.

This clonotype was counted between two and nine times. In nucleotides, the CDR3 is TGCGCCAGCAGCTTTACCGTGGGGGTCACAGATACGCAGTATTTT. This translates into CASSFTVGVTDTQYF. The genes are TRBV5-1 and TRBJ2-3; D is tentatively TRBD1 or TRBD2 (5 bases each). Looked up from germline, CDR1 is SGHRS and CDR2 is YFSETQ. Trimming took off 2 bases at V and 2 bases at J, with 12 bases between the two ends. There are 15 residues in the CDR3.

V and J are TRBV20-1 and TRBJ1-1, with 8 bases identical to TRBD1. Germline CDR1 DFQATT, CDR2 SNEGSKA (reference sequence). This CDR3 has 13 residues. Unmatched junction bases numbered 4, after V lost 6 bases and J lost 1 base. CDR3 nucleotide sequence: TGCAGTGCCCCGGGACAGGCGAACACTGAAGCTTTCTTT. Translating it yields CSAPGQANTEAFF.

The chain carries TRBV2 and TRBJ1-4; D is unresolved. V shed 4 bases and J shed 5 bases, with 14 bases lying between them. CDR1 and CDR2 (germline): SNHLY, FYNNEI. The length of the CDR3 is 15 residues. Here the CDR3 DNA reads TGTGCCAGCAGTGGCCGCCAGGCCCGCAATGAAAAACTGTTTTTT. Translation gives CASSGRQARNEKLFF.

CDR3 sequence: CASTRPGGNEQFF. The CDR3 DNA follows: TGTGCCAGCACTCGACCGGGGGGCAATGAGCAGTTCTTC. J is TRBJ2-1 and V is TRBV6-5; TRBD2 agrees at 7 bases. CDR3 length: 13 residues. The trim removed 7 bases at V and 6 bases at J, leaving 6 bases unmatched. In germline, CDR1 is MNHEY, CDR2 SVGAGI.

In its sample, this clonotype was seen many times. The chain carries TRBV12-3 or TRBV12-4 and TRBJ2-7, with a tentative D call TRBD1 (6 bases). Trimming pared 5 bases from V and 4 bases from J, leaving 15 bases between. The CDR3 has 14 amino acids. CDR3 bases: TGTGCCAGCAGTCCCAGGGGAAATGCGTACGAGCAGTACTTC. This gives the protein CASSPRGNAYEQYF.

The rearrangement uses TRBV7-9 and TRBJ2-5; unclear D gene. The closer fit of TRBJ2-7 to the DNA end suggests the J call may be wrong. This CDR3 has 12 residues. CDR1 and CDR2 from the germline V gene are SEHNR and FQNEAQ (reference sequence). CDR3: CASSFTFYEQYF. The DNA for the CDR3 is TGTGCCAGCAGCTTTACTTTTTACGAGCAGTACTTC.